This paragraph reports one T cell receptor beta chain. Its target is not known. The trim removed 2 bases at V and 9 bases at J, leaving 7 bases unmatched. The length of the CDR3 is 14 residues. Per germline, CDR1 MNHNY and CDR2 SVGAGI (reference sequence). The data were obtained in a study of shared clonotypes between healthy human individuals. A CD45RA+ naive subset and a CD45RA-negative memory subset were split from CD4+ cells. Sequencing was performed with immunoSEQ multiplex PCR; in TCRdb, only in-frame clones are kept and a portion is missing. The data show about 1.1 million clones, about 80% seen once. Study-level results: There were few donors, and this limited the genetic and exposure-history diversity represented. Lower generation probabilities were found for non-shared clonotypes than for those shared by all four donors.

Sequencing input: memory CD4+ T cells from PBMCs. As to subset: CD45RA-negative fraction. This receptor was taken from a man aged 18 to 30 in good health. Some clones in this sample may be carry-over from other donors' samples. The chain employs TRBV6-6 and TRBJ1-5; 7 bases agree with TRBD1. The chain's CDR3 is CASSYDRAQGPQHF. The DNA of the CDR3 is TGTGCCAGCAGTTACGACAGGGCTCAGGGGCCCCAGCATTTT.